These 26 T cell receptor beta chains were all obtained from the same sample, sequenced in a study of CD8 T cells in ankylosing spondylitis. TCRdb ran MiXCR on the 5' RACE reads and lists one entry per CDR3 protein. The profile covers nearly 250,000 distinct CDR3 sequences, with roughly 32% appearing a single time and approximately 4.6% taken by the ten largest. Material for sequencing was blood, either unsorted or a sorted T cell fraction (not recorded which). Every receptor here comes from a male donor with ankylosing spondylitis or in good health (not recorded which).

The gene calls are TRBV20-1 and TRBJ2-7; 8 bases are shared with TRBD2. CDR3 length: 14 amino acids. The germline gives CDR1 DFQATT, CDR2 SNEGSKA (reference sequence). Trimming took 0 bases from V and 2 from J; bases not matched to a gene: 3. CDR3: CSARDRGGPYEQYF. As DNA, the CDR3 is TGCAGTGCTAGAGATCGGGGGGGGCCCTACGAGCAGTACTTC.

This clonotype has just a few counts. The rearrangement links TRBV6-5 to TRBJ2-5; D is perhaps TRBD1 or TRBD2 (5 bases each). Germline V lookup: CDR1 MNHEY, CDR2 SVGAGI. The V end was cut by 2 bases, the J end by 4 bases, with 14 bases between. The CDR3 length is 15 residues. CDR3 region: CASSYPETGGETQYF. CDR3 DNA: TGTGCCAGCAGTTACCCCGAAACAGGAGGAGAGACCCAGTACTTC.

The V call is TRBV7-3, the J call TRBJ2-2, with D possibly called TRBD1 or TRBD2 (6 bases each). The V end was cut by 4 bases, the J end by 5 bases, with 14 bases between. This CDR3 contains 15 residues. Germline V gene data show CDR1 as SGHTA and CDR2 as FQGTGA. The CDR3 spells CASSSVVGGTGELFF. CDR3 coding DNA: TGTGCCAGCAGCTCCGTCGTAGGGGGGACCGGGGAGCTGTTTTTT. Drawing the rest from reference TRBV7-3 and TRBJ2-2, the complete variable domain is GAGVSQTPSNKVTEKGKYVELRCDPISGHTALYWYRQSLGQGPEFLIYFQGTGAADDSGLPNDRFFAVRPEGSVSTLKIQRTERGDSAVYLCASSSVVGGTGELFFGEGSRLTVL.

The V gene is TRBV6-5, the J gene TRBJ1-1; no reliable D call. V was shortened by 8 bases and J by 5 bases, with 6 bases between the two germline ends. Germline V gene sequence: CDR1 MNHEY, CDR2 SVGAGI. The CDR3 has 10 amino acids. CDR3 sequence reads: CASGSTEAFF. The CDR3 DNA follows: TGTGCCAGCGGGAGTACTGAAGCTTTCTTT.

The chain joins TRBV12-3 or TRBV12-4 to TRBJ1-6, with D possibly being TRBD1 (5 bases). The CDR3 consists of 14 residues. V dropped 5 bases and J dropped 6 bases, with 11 bases sitting between them. DNA for the CDR3: TGTGCCAGCAGTACACAGGCCGGTAATTCACCCCTCCACTTT. Amino acid sequence: CASSTQAGNSPLHF.

This chain uses TRBV5-1 with TRBJ2-1, with D uncertain. V was cut by 4 bases and J by 0 bases, with 8 bases left in between. The germline V gene encodes CDR1 SGHRS and CDR2 YFSETQ. CDR3 length equals 14 residues. The CDR3 nucleotides are TGCGCCAGCAGCGGCCCTAACTCCTACAATGAGCAGTTCTTC. Translated, it gives CASSGPNSYNEQFF.

The DNA of the CDR3 is TGTGCCAGCAGCCCCGGACTAGCGGGGGGGTACACAGATACGCAGTATTTT. This codes for CASSPGLAGGYTDTQYF. The rearrangement uses TRBV7-2 and TRBJ2-3, with TRBD2 identical over 15 bases. V shed 5 bases and J 2 bases; nucleotides not matched to a gene: 5. The CDR3 spans 17 residues. Per the germline V gene, CDR1 is SGHTA and CDR2 is FQGNSA.

The genes are TRBV7-9 and TRBJ2-2, with D perhaps TRBD1 (6 bases). V lost 5 bases and J lost 4, with 17 bases in between. Germline V CDR1 and CDR2: SEHNR, FQNEAQ (reference sequence). The CDR3 is 16 amino acids. The CDR3 DNA is TGTGCCAGCAGCCCCCGGGACAAGGTCGGCACCGGGGAGCTGTTTTTT. Protein sequence: CASSPRDKVGTGELFF.

The gene calls are TRBV20-1 and TRBJ1-1, with 7 positions matching TRBD1. The CDR3 contains 14 residues. With V trimmed by 3 bases and J by 4 bases, 8 bases remained unmatched. CDR1 DFQATT and CDR2 SNEGSKA come from the germline V gene (reference sequence). This CDR3 reads CSAREGASRTEAFF. In DNA form, the CDR3 reads TGCAGTGCTAGGGAGGGGGCGAGTCGCACTGAAGCTTTCTTT.

The chain uses TRBV5-1 and TRBJ2-3, with D possibly TRBD1 on 6 matching bases. CDR1 is SGHRS, CDR2 YFSETQ, per germline. V dropped 7 bases and J dropped 0 bases, with 15 bases sitting between them. CDR3 length: 15 residues. The CDR3 is CASGLGTTSTDTQYF. The CDR3 DNA is TGCGCCAGCGGGCTCGGGACAACTAGCACAGATACGCAGTATTTT.

The chain combines TRBV20-1 with TRBJ1-5; TRBD1 agrees at 10 bases. V shed 3 bases, J shed 6 bases, and the junction held 2 bases outside the gene matches. From germline, CDR1 is DFQATT and CDR2 SNEGSKA (reference sequence). The CDR3 spans 13 residues. CDR3 region: CSASRDRGQPQHF. Here the CDR3 DNA reads TGCAGTGCTAGTCGGGACAGGGGTCAGCCCCAGCATTTT.

This clonotype was observed at least ten times. The chain uses TRBV20-1 and TRBJ2-3, with D possibly matching TRBD2 (6 bases). CDR3 length: 14 amino acids. From germline, CDR1 is DFQATT and CDR2 SNEGSKA (reference sequence). V lost 3 bases, J lost 4 bases, and 14 bases lay in between. CDR3 nucleotide sequence: TGCAGTGCTAGGGTGGCGGGGATCCCAGATACGCAGTATTTT. Amino acids: CSARVAGIPDTQYF.

The chain couples TRBV10-3 to TRBJ1-2; no clear D. This CDR3 region has 14 residues. The V end was cut by 2 bases, the J end by 5 bases, with 12 bases between. The V gene's germline CDR1 is ENHRY and CDR2 SYGVKD. The CDR3 sequence: CAISEGMVVYGYTF. The CDR3 DNA sequence: TGTGCCATCAGTGAGGGCATGGTGGTTTATGGCTACACCTTC.

Only a few counts were recorded for this clonotype. The chain uses TRBV12-3 or TRBV12-4 and TRBJ1-2; TRBD1 is a possible D gene (5 bases). This CDR3 comprises 14 residues. Trimming left V 6 bases short and J 5 bases short, with 16 bases between. The CDR3 region is CASSWDSGGYGYTF. The CDR3 bases are TGTGCCAGCAGCTGGGACTCTGGAGGGTATGGCTACACCTTC.

V and J are TRBV20-1 and TRBJ1-1; possible D gene TRBD1, 6 bases. CDR1 is DFQATT, CDR2 SNEGSKA, per germline (reference sequence). The CDR3 loop spans 15 amino acids. The ends were cut back, 1 base at V and 3 bases at J, with 15 bases in the middle. The DNA of the CDR3 is TGCAGTGCTAGAGGGACAGAAAAAACCGACACTGAAGCTTTCTTT. Protein product: CSARGTEKTDTEAFF.

J is TRBJ2-7 and V is TRBV29-1, with TRBD1 as a possible D gene (5 bases). Trimming pared 4 bases from V and 3 bases from J, leaving 7 bases between. The CDR3 spans 11 residues. Germline V gene data show CDR1 as SQVTM and CDR2 as ANQGSEA. CDR3 bases: TGCAGCGTTGCAAGGGGCTACGAGCAGTACTTC. This encodes CSVARGYEQYF.

V and J are TRBV20-1 and TRBJ2-2; 10 nucleotides match TRBD1. The CDR3 runs to 16 residues. CDR1 is DFQATT, CDR2 SNEGSKA, per germline (reference sequence). Trimming at V came to 6 bases and at J to 5 bases, leaving 12 bases not matched to a gene. The DNA of the CDR3 is TGCAGTGCCCTAAGGGGCGGGACAGGGGCTACCGGGGAGCTGTTTTTT. Amino acids: CSALRGGTGATGELFF.

The rearrangement uses TRBV15 and TRBJ2-2; TRBD1 aligns across 10 bases. There are 17 residues in the CDR3. Unmatched junction bases numbered 7, after V lost 0 bases and J lost 6 bases. The V gene's germline CDR1 is LNHNV and CDR2 YYDKDF (reference sequence). The CDR3 loop is CATSRERQGAGPGELFF. In DNA, the CDR3 is TGTGCCACCAGCAGAGAGCGACAGGGGGCTGGTCCCGGGGAGCTGTTTTTT.

This clonotype showed up just a few times. This chain uses TRBV20-1 with TRBJ2-3; 9 bases are a match to TRBD1. CDR1 and CDR2 (germline): DFQATT, SNEGSKA (reference sequence). J lost 5 bases, V lost 1 base, and 7 bases had no gene match. The CDR3 is made up of 15 amino acids. The CDR3 DNA sequence: TGCAGTGCTAGAGCCCGGGACAGGGTTATAGATACGCAGTATTTT. Translated, it gives CSARARDRVIDTQYF.

In this sample, this clonotype turned up a few times. The CDR3 nucleotides are TGTGCCATCACCCTAAATCCCCAGGGTAACTATGGCTACACCTTC. Protein: CAITLNPQGNYGYTF. The chain links TRBV10-3 to TRBJ1-2, with D possibly matching TRBD1 (5 bases). Between the trimmed V and J ends, which lost 7 bases and 1 base, there was a span of 16 bases. Germline CDR1 is ENHRY and CDR2 is SYGVKD. The CDR3 runs 15 residues.

This clonotype was detected only a few times. V usage is TRBV3-1 and J usage is TRBJ2-7; no clear D gene. The CDR3 totals 15 residues. Between the trimmed V and J ends, which lost 0 bases and 2 bases, there was a span of 11 bases. In germline, CDR1 is LGHDT, CDR2 YNNKEL (reference sequence). CDR3 region: CASSQDLVRTYEQYF. The DNA for the CDR3 is TGTGCCAGCAGCCAAGATCTTGTCAGGACCTACGAGCAGTACTTC.

The rearrangement links TRBV12-3 or TRBV12-4 to TRBJ1-2; 8 positions match TRBD1. This CDR3 is 13 amino acids long. The J segment lost 7 bases and the V segment lost 3 bases, leaving 4 bases of the junction unmatched. The CDR3 region is CASSFQGARGYTF. The CDR3 DNA is TGTGCCAGCAGTTTCCAGGGGGCACGTGGCTACACCTTC.

The chain has TRBV14 and TRBJ1-1; possible D gene TRBD1, 5 bases. Germline V gives CDR1 SGHDN, CDR2 FVKESK. Trimming stripped 4 bases from V and 1 base from J, with 7 bases between. The CDR3 has 13 amino acids. This chain's CDR3 is CASSRGTNTEAFF. For the CDR3, the DNA is TGTGCCAGCAGCCGAGGGACGAACACTGAAGCTTTCTTT.

The rearrangement uses TRBV20-1 and TRBJ2-2; 8 bases line up with TRBD2. From germline, CDR1 is DFQATT and CDR2 SNEGSKA (reference sequence). This CDR3 has 17 residues. Trimming removed 5 bases from V and 0 bases from J; junction bases left unmatched: 11. The CDR3 loop is CSAPDYSGVSNTGELFF. The CDR3 coding sequence is TGCAGTGCTCCTGACTATAGCGGGGTTTCGAACACCGGGGAGCTGTTTTTT.

The J gene is TRBJ2-1, the V gene TRBV10-3, with 8 bases identical to TRBD1. This CDR3 is 14 amino acids long. Trimming cost V 6 bases and J 7 bases; bases outside gene matches: 8. The V gene's germline CDR1 is ENHRY and CDR2 SYGVKD. The CDR3 DNA reads TGTGCCATCAGAGCACCGGACAGGGAGAATGAGCAGTTCTTC. It specifies CAIRAPDRENEQFF.

This sequence joins TRBV20-1 and TRBJ1-3; perhaps TRBD1 as D (5 bases). The germline V and J ends were trimmed by 1 base and 0 bases, with 13 bases remaining between them. The CDR3 is 16 amino acids. Per the germline V gene, CDR1 is DFQATT and CDR2 is SNEGSKA (reference sequence). This CDR3 reads CSARVGVQGSGNTIYF. In DNA, the CDR3 is TGCAGTGCTAGAGTTGGGGTCCAGGGCTCTGGAAACACCATATATTTT.